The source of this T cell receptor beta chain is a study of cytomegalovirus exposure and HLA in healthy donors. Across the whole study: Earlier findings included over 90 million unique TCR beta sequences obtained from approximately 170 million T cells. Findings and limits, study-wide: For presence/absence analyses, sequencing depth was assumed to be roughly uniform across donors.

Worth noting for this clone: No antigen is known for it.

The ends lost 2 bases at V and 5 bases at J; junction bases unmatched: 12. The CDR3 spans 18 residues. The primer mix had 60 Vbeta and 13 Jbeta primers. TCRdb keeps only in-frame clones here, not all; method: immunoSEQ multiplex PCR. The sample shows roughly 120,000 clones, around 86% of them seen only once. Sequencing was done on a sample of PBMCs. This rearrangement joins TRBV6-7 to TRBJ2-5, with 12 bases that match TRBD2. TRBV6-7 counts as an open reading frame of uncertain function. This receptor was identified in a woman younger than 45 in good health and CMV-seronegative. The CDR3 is CASSYRLLAGGPGETQYF. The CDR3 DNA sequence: TGTGCCAGCAGTTACCGTCTTCTAGCGGGAGGGCCTGGTGAGACCCAGTACTTC.